This T cell receptor (beta chain) appears in the sequencing data of a study of shared clonotypes between healthy human individuals (dated by TCRdb to 2019 to 2021). Regarding the research as a whole: The cohort included a few men and a couple of women between 18 and 49 years of age. For each donor, CD4 naive and CD4 memory were each given three plates, CD8 naive was given two plates, and CD8 memory was given one plate. To estimate repertoire size and how much clonotypes are shared between individuals, the study performed deep sequencing of blood TCR repertoires from five healthy adults. To increase sequencing depth and limit assay-specific biases, different laboratories used diverse techniques to prepare libraries and sequence TCR repertoires. Leukapheresis yielded between about 0.94 and 9.5 billion PBMCs per donor. Overall study outcomes, separate from this receptor: Because the study included a small number of donors, the genetic and exposure-history diversity represented was limited. Sampling was limited to blood, and TCR repertoires in tissue likely differ from TCR repertoires in blood. Pairwise subsampling indicated that sequencing depth was expected to affect the degree of clonotype sharing among donors. Compared with non-shared clonotypes, clonotypes shared by all four sorted-subset donors had higher generation probabilities. Larger estimated clonotype richness was generally found for naive subsets than for memory subsets. Rarefaction of sorted-subset datasets indicated incomplete sequencing despite the large sequencing depth. Approximately 5% of naive CD4, 3.5% of naive CD8, about 2.4% of memory CD4, and less than 0.45% of memory CD8 clonotypes were shared across a few donors.

As to this clone: This receptor's antigen is unknown. Per-base quality was not reported, and no clone a single base away is much larger than it.

Using the deep immunoSEQ assay, multiplex PCR amplified TCR CDR3 regions from genomic DNA. Genomic DNA extracted from each cell subset was distributed evenly over all wells of several immunoSEQ 96-well plates, and each plate served as one replicate. For sorted subsets, around 200 ng genomic DNA, equal to 30,000 or so T cell genomes, was loaded into each replicate PCR. Purified libraries were measured with a Qubit 3.0 fluorometer, size-checked on a Bioanalyzer 2100, and measured again with the KAPA Library Quantification kit. A separate single-read 150-cycle Illumina NextSeq 550 flow cell was used to sequence each immunoSEQ 96-well plate. The paper's processing steps were these. Because only junctional sequences without quality scores were contained in the immunoSEQ output, filtering matching that applied to full-length reads could not be performed. Sequences were annotated with PyIR, a Python wrapper for IgBLAST v1.9, using IMGT germline references to assign V/J genes and CDR3. Reads were filtered out if the reads had weak V/J assignments (E-value above 1e-6), no CDR3, stop codons, out-of-frame junctions, or ambiguous translated residues. V3J clonotypes were defined by identical inferred V gene, J gene, and CDR3 amino acid sequence. Percentage overlap between repertoires was computed as shared unique clonotypes divided by the size of the smaller repertoire. Repertoire richness was assessed with RTK rarefaction, the Chao1 estimator, and Recon v2.1 estimates of unobserved clonotypes. Generation probabilities were computed with OLGA for all TCRbeta clonotypes obtained by the gDNA method from a few donors. The immuneACCESS repertoire file appears here via TCRdb, limited to in-frame rearrangements. These files lack a portion of the clones; in checked studies, under half of the deficit traces to unresolved V genes, and the cause of the others is not known. V and J calls and clone size follow that table, whereas D and trimming were derived from the DNA. In all, the sample holds hundreds of thousands of clones, and around 78% of those were seen once. Of the sample, more than 1.5% is held by the ten largest clones.

CDR1 and CDR2, per the germline V gene, are MRHNA and SNTAGT. V is cut back by 7 bases and J by 5 bases, with 7 bases in the junction unmatched. From its cysteine to its phenylalanine, the CDR3 spans 16 amino acids. Only the CDR3 portion is preserved as DNA: 48 bases, with reading frame beginning at the first base. Healthy HIV-negative adults with no recently reported acute infections or vaccinations were included as donors. Every donor was a Caucasian adult residing in Nashville, Tennessee, USA. CD4+ T cells were enriched by magnetic negative selection, after which naive cells were positively selected on CD45RA and the negative fraction was taken as the memory subset. Blood was obtained by leukapheresis, after which PBMCs were separated by Ficoll-Histopaque density gradient centrifugation and cryopreserved in liquid nitrogen vapor phase. Purity and quantity of every magnetically sorted T cell population were checked by analytical flow cytometry. From each sorted fraction, genomic DNA was isolated and quantified by UV absorbance on a Nanodrop 2000c.

The source material was memory CD4+ T cells sorted from blood. Taken with the paper, the label for cell subset or site translates to: CD45RA-negative fraction. The TCR was taken from a woman aged 30 to 39 in good health. The rearrangement joined TRBV6-4 to TRBJ2-1; 14 central bases correspond to TRBD2. The CDR3 here reads CASKRLAGGTHNEQFF. The nucleotide sequence is given as TGTGCCAGCAAGCGACTAGCGGGAGGGACCCACAATGAGCAGTTCTTC.